The 4 T cell receptor beta chains presented below share a single source sample, sequenced in a study of vaccination effects on CD4 cells after COVID-19. Scientists isolated CD4+ T cells after an approximately 10-day culture period ended. Two-dose BNT162b2 or mRNA-1273 vaccination was given to participants. The antigens of these receptors remain unknown. This table comes from immunoSEQ multiplex PCR, and its TCRdb copy is limited to in-frame clones, with some not included. The sample lists fewer than 60,000 clones; around 73% were seen once. The sample was CD4+ T cells from PBMCs cultured without peptide, taken after COVID-19 vaccination. These TCRs come from a human donor who received a COVID-19 vaccine.

This clone is judged medium-sized. The rearrangement links TRBV6-5 to TRBJ1-3, with D unclear. This CDR3 spans 16 amino acids. V lost 0 bases and J 0 bases, leaving 9 bases between the germline ends. Germline loops: CDR1 MNHEY, CDR2 SVGAGI. The CDR3: CASSYSALSSGNTIYF. The DNA of the CDR3 is TGTGCCAGCAGTTACTCTGCACTGAGCTCTGGAAACACCATATATTTT.

This clone was observed a few times. The V and J genes are TRBV18 and TRBJ2-2, with 9 positions matching TRBD1. The CDR3 loop spans 15 amino acids. Unmatched junction bases numbered 3, after V lost 6 bases and J lost 1 base. Germline CDR1 is KGHSH and CDR2 is LQKENI. CDR3 sequence: CASSRDRVNTGELFF. DNA for the CDR3: TGTGCCAGCTCTAGGGACAGGGTGAACACCGGGGAGCTGTTTTTT. The full variable domain, its missing parts supplied by reference TRBV18 and TRBJ2-2, is NAGVMQNPRHLVRRRGQEARLRCSPMKGHSHVYWYRQLPEEGLKFMVYLQKENIIDESGMPKERFSAEFPKEGPSILRIQQVVRGDSAAYFCASSRDRVNTGELFFGEGSRLTVL.

The chain is built from TRBV7-9 and TRBJ2-5; possibly TRBD1 for D (5 bases). The CDR3 extends over 16 amino acids. Trimming took 5 bases from V and 2 from J, leaving 18 bases between them. In germline, CDR1 is SEHNR, CDR2 FQNEAQ (reference sequence). CDR3 DNA sequence: TGTGCCAGCAGCGTAACTCTGACAGTTAATCAAGAGACCCAGTACTTC. This sequence encodes CASSVTLTVNQETQYF.

The genes are TRBV5-1 and TRBJ1-1, with a possible D match to TRBD1 (6 bases). This CDR3 is 14 amino acids long. The V gene lost 5 bases and the J gene lost 6 bases, with 17 bases spanning the gap. CDR1 and CDR2 from the germline V gene are SGHRS and YFSETQ. The CDR3 protein is CASRDGRGEAEAFF. The CDR3 DNA sequence: TGCGCCAGCAGGGACGGCAGGGGCGAGGCTGAAGCTTTCTTT. Together with reference TRBV5-1 and TRBJ1-1, the CDR3 gives the full variable domain: KAGVTQTPRYLIKTRGQQVTLSCSPISGHRSVSWYQQTPGQGLQFLFEYFSETQRNKGNFPGRFSGRQFSNSRSEMNVSTLELGDSALYLCASRDGRGEAEAFFGQGTRLTVV.